This TCR beta chain appears in the sequencing data of a study of response to subunit inactivated influenza vaccine (dated by TCRdb to the late 2010s). At the level of the whole study: Deep quantitative profiling of the T cell receptor repertoire was used in the study to follow responses to a trivalent subunit inactivated influenza vaccine. The paper as a whole reports these results and caveats: According to the authors, only a limited number of new T cells may be recruited by each seasonal influenza vaccination.

This clonotype was observed a few times. No antigen is known for it. No clone much larger than this one lies a single base away; base qualities are absent. Trimming costs V 0 bases and J 2 bases, and their ends lie 8 bases apart. The CDR3 measures 14 amino acids from cysteine to phenylalanine. Only the CDR3 DNA is retained, 42 bases long and in frame from the first base. The germline V gene provides CDR1 LGHNA and CDR2 YSLEER. Libraries came from RT-PCR. Sequenced on an Illumina HiSeq 2500. The public reads were reprocessed in TCRdb via fastp at Q25 and MiXCR, keeping in-frame beta chains. Entries are consolidated by CDR3 protein sequence, retaining the most common genes and DNA. The sample table records 560,000 or so distinct CDR3 sequences; approximately 7.6% of these occur just once. 13% of the sample belongs to the ten largest clones.

The material was PBMCs from blood, obtained roughly 24 months after vaccination. The chain joins TRBV4-3 to TRBJ2-7; the D gene assignment is ambiguous. The receptor's source is a man aged 50 to 69 who received an inactivated influenza vaccine. Donor details come from another sample of the same person, matched by shared clones. DNA sequence: TGCGCCAGCAGCCAAGATCCAACCCCCTACGAGCAGTACTTC. Translation gives CASSQDPTPYEQYF.